The 15 T cell receptor beta chains below were found in one sample sequenced in a study of metastatic and nonmetastatic thyroid tumors. Each patient came to thyroid surgery without any prior treatment (of any kind). TCRdb reprocessed the PCR reads using MiXCR. Counted here are approximately 40,000 clones, about a fifth occurring once; the ten biggest clones make up around 15%. Sequencing was performed on blood. The receptors come from a female donor with papillary thyroid cancer or a benign thyroid nodule (not recorded which). Some clones in this sample may be carry-over from other donors' samples.

This chain connects TRBV6-1 to TRBJ1-2; D is uncertain. The germline V gene encodes CDR1 MNHNS and CDR2 SASEGT. The CDR3 runs to 12 residues. The V and J ends lost 7 bases and 8 bases respectively, with 14 bases between them. The CDR3 nucleotides are TGTGCCAGCACGGAGGCTATCGACGGCTACACCTTC. Its translation is CASTEAIDGYTF.

There are many counts of this clone. J is TRBJ2-3 and V is TRBV9; no firm D call. This CDR3 comprises 14 residues. The germline V gene encodes CDR1 SGDLS and CDR2 YYNGEE. Trimming pared 4 bases from V and 3 bases from J, leaving 12 bases between. In nucleotides, the CDR3 is TGTGCCAGCAGCCGCGTAGGAGAAACAGATACGCAGTATTTT. Translating gives CASSRVGETDTQYF.

This chain uses TRBV28 with TRBJ1-2; D remains unclear. CDR1 and CDR2 from the germline V gene are MDHEN and SYDVKM. This CDR3 spans 14 amino acids. Between the trimmed V and J ends, which lost 7 bases and 6 bases, there was a span of 18 bases. The CDR3: CASTVETGRNGYTF. In nucleotides, the CDR3 is TGTGCCAGCACCGTCGAGACGGGAAGAAATGGCTACACCTTC.

This clone was counted ten times or more. J is TRBJ2-2 and V is TRBV11-3, with 10 nucleotides matching TRBD2. V lost 4 bases and J lost 3; bases outside the gene matches: 2. This CDR3 is built from 15 residues. Germline V gene sequence: CDR1 SGHNT, CDR2 YENEEA. CDR3 nucleotide sequence: TGTGCCAGCAGCTCGGGACTAGCGCACACCGGGGAGCTGTTTTTT. Translated: CASSSGLAHTGELFF. Based on the CDR3 plus reference TRBV11-3 and TRBJ2-2, the full variable domain is EAGVVQSPRYKIIEKKQPVAFWCNPISGHNTLYWYLQNLGQGPELLIRYENEEAVDDSQLPKDRFSAERLKGVDSTLKIQPAELGDSAVYLCASSSGLAHTGELFFGEGSRLTVL.

Regarding this clone: This sequence may be a read error, since a much larger clone differs from it by one base. J is TRBJ2-5 and V is TRBV29-1; no clear D gene. Deletions cut 6 bases from V and 2 bases from J, with 7 bases between. The CDR3 is made up of 11 amino acids. Germline V gene sequence: CDR1 SQVTM, CDR2 ANQGSEA. The CDR3 region is CSVAKQETQYF. The CDR3 bases are TGCAGCGTAGCGAAACAAGAGACCCAGTACTTC. Full variable domain (outside the CDR3, taken from reference TRBV29-1 and TRBJ2-5): SAVISQKPSRDICQRGTSLTIQCQVDSQVTMMFWYRQQPGQSLTLIATANQGSEATYESGFVIDKFPISRPNLTFSTLTVSNMSPEDSSIYLCSVAKQETQYFGPGTRLLVL.

This clone was observed at least ten times. CDR3 in amino acids: CSVYGTGETQYF. In DNA, the CDR3 is TGCAGCGTTTACGGAACGGGTGAGACCCAGTACTTC. The genes are TRBV29-1 and TRBJ2-5; D ambiguous. There are 12 residues in the CDR3. Per the germline V gene, CDR1 is SQVTM and CDR2 is ANQGSEA. Trimming removed 5 bases from V and 5 bases from J, with 12 bases in between.

This clone has just a few counts. One end of the junction fails to match germline, which may point to a read error. The chain couples TRBV2 to TRBJ2-7; no definite D call. Germline assignment: CDR1 SNHLY and CDR2 FYNNEI. The CDR3 extends over 13 amino acids. The CDR3 nucleotides are TGTTCCAGCAGCATGACTTCCCCGCCCGAGCAGTACTTC. This encodes CSSSMTSPPEQYF.

This clone was detected ten times or more. V and J are TRBV5-1 and TRBJ2-7; 10 nucleotides agree with TRBD1. The ends lost 5 bases at V and 4 bases at J; junction bases unmatched: 3. The CDR3 is 13 amino acids. Germline V lookup: CDR1 SGHRS, CDR2 YFSETQ. The CDR3 DNA reads TGCGCCAGCAGAGGGGGACAGGGGTACGAGCAGTACTTC. This sequence encodes CASRGGQGYEQYF.

In this sample, this clone turned up many times. The V and J genes are TRBV2 and TRBJ1-3; tentative D call: TRBD1 (5 bases). CDR1 SNHLY and CDR2 FYNNEI come from the germline V gene. V lost 7 bases and J lost 0, with 10 bases in between. The CDR3 is 14 residues long. In DNA form, the CDR3 reads TGTGCCAGCAAAACGAGGGGCTCTGGAAACACCATATATTTT. It translates to CASKTRGSGNTIYF.

This clone was seen at least ten times. The chain combines TRBV7-6 with TRBJ1-4; D perhaps matches TRBD1 (5 bases). The CDR3 length is 14 residues. Germline-derived CDR1 and CDR2 are SGHVS and FNYEAQ. V was cut by 5 bases and J by 11 bases, with 18 bases left in between. CDR3 DNA: TGTGCCAGCAGCCCTGGAGAGGGGTCGGGGAAACTGTTTTTT. It translates to CASSPGEGSGKLFF.

This clone is medium-sized by share. The genes are TRBV6-1 and TRBJ1-2; 7 bases match TRBD1. This CDR3 is built from 15 residues. The germline CDR1 and CDR2 sequences are MNHNS and SASEGT. The V and J ends lost 6 bases and 4 bases, in that order; junction bases with no gene match: 11. CDR3 protein: CASRTGTVFSYGYTF. DNA for the CDR3: TGTGCCAGCAGAACCGGGACAGTTTTCTCCTATGGCTACACCTTC.

This clone showed up just a few times. The chain couples TRBV6-5 to TRBJ2-7; TRBD2 might be the D (5 bases). This CDR3 contains 17 residues. Trimming took 3 bases from V and 3 from J, leaving 21 bases between them. Germline V CDR1 and CDR2: MNHEY, SVGAGI. The CDR3 sequence: CASSYTGGPPGCYEQYF. In nucleotides, the CDR3 is TGTGCCAGCAGTTATACTGGCGGGCCCCCTGGGTGCTACGAGCAGTACTTC.

This clone was seen only a few times. The chain uses TRBV12-3 or TRBV12-4 and TRBJ1-2; 11 nucleotides match TRBD1. The CDR3 extends over 16 amino acids. The J segment lost 8 bases and the V segment lost 7 bases, leaving 15 bases of the junction unmatched. For the CDR3, the DNA is TGTGCCAGCAATCCTAGCCTTGGGACAGGGGGACGAGGCTACACCTTC. As protein: CASNPSLGTGGRGYTF.

The chain recombines TRBV5-1 with TRBJ2-7; either TRBD1 or TRBD2 may fit D (5 bases each). The CDR3 has 14 amino acids. The V gene lost 4 bases and the J gene lost 3 bases, with 14 bases spanning the gap. Per the germline V gene, CDR1 is SGHRS and CDR2 is YFSETQ. CDR3 region: CASSGRGPSYEQYF. As DNA, the CDR3 is TGCGCCAGCAGCGGACGGGGCCCGAGCTACGAGCAGTACTTC.

This clone showed up many times. V usage is TRBV30 and J usage is TRBJ2-1, with D perhaps assigned TRBD1 or TRBD2 (5 bases each). Germline CDR1 is GTSNPN and CDR2 is SVGIG (reference sequence). The length of the CDR3 is 14 residues. Trimming took 1 base from V and 0 from J, leaving 7 bases between them. CDR3: CAWSGDHSYNEQFF. The CDR3 nucleotides are TGTGCCTGGAGTGGGGACCACTCCTACAATGAGCAGTTCTTC.